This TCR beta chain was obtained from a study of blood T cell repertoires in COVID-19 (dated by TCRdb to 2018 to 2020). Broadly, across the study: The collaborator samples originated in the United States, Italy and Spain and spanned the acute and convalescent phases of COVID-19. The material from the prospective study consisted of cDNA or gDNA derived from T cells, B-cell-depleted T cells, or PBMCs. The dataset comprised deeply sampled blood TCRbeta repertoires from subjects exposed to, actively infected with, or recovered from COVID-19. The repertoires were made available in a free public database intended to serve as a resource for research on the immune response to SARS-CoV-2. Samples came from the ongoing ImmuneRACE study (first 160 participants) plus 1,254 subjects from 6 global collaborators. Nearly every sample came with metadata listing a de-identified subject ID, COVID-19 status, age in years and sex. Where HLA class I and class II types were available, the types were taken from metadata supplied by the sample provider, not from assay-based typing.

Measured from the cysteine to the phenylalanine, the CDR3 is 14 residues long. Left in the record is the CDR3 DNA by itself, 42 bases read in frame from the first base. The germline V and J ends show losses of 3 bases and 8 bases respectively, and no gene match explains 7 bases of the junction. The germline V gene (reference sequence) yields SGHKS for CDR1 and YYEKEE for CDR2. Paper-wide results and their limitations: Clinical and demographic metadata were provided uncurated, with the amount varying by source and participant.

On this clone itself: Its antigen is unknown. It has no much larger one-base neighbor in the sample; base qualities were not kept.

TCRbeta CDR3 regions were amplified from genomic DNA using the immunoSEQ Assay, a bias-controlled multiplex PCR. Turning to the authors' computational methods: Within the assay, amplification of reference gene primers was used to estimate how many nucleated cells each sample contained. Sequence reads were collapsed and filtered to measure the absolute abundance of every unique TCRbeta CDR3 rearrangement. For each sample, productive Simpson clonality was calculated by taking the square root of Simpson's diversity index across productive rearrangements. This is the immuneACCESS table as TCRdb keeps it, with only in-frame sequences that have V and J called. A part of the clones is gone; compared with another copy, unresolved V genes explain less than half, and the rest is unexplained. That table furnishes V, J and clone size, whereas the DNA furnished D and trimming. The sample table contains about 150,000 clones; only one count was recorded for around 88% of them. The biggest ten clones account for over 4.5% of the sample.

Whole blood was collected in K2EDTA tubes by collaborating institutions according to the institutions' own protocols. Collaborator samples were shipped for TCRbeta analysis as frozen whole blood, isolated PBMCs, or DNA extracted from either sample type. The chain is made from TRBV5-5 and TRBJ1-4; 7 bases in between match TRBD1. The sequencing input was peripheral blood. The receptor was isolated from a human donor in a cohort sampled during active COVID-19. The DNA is TGTGCCAGCAGCTCCAGGGGGAGTGGAGAAAAACTGTTTTTT. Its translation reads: CASSSRGSGEKLFF. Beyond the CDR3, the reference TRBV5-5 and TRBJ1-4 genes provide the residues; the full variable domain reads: DAGVTQSPTHLIKTRGQQVTLRCSPISGHKSVSWYQQVLGQGPQFIFQYYEKEERGRGNFPDRFSARQFPNYSSELNVNALLLGDSALYLCASSSRGSGEKLFFGSGTQLSVL.